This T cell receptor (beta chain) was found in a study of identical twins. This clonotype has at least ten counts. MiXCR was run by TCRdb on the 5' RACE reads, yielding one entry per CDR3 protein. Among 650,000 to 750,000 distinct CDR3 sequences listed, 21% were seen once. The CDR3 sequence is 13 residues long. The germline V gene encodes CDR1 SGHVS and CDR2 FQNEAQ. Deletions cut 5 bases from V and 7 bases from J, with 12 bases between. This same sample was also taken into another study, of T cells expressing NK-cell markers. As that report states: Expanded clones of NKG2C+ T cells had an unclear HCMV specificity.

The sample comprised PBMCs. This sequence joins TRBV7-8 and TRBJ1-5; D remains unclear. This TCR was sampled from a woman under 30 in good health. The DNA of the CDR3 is TGTGCCAGCAGCCCAGATAACGTACAGCCCCAGCATTTT. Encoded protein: CASSPDNVQPQHF.